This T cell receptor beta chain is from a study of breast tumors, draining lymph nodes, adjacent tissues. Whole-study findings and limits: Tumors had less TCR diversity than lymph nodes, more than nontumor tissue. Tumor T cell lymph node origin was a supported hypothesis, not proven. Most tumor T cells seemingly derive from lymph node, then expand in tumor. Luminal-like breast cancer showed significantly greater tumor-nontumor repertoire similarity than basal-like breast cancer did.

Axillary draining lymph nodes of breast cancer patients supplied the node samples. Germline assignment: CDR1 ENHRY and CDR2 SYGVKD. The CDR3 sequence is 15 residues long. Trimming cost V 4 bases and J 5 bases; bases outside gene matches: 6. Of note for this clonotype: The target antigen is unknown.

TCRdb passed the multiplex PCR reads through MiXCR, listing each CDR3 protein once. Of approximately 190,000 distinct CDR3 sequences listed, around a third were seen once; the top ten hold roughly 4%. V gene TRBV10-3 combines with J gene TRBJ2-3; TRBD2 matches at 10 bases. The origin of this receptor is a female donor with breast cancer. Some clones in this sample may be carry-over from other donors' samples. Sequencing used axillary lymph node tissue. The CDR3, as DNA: TGTGCCATCAGTGCAGCGGGGGGGCATGGAGATACGCAGTATTTT. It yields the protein CAISAAGGHGDTQYF.